This T cell receptor (beta chain) was recorded in a study of patients and donors after allogeneic stem cell transplantation. TCRdb redid the calling of the RT-PCR reads with MiXCR, one entry per CDR3 protein. The sample contains about 400,000 distinct CDR3 sequences, roughly 16% of which appear only once. The V end lost 1 base, the J end lost 2 bases, and 10 bases lay between the germline ends. The CDR3 runs to 15 residues. From germline, CDR1 is SGHTA and CDR2 FQGNSA. The sequenced sample consisted of blood, either unsorted or a sorted T cell fraction (not recorded which). This TCR was sampled from a human donor who was either an allogeneic HSCT recipient or a stem cell or donor lymphocyte infusion donor (not recorded which). It is not recorded whose cells these are; they may come from a transplant donor. The chain couples TRBV7-2 to TRBJ2-3; D unclear. CDR3: CASSLVPGFTDTQYF. As DNA, the CDR3 is TGTGCCAGCAGCTTAGTTCCTGGGTTCACAGATACGCAGTATTTT.